The present T cell receptor beta chain was sequenced within a study of T cell changes during pregnancy in multiple sclerosis. Some clones are missing from TCRdb's copy, which holds only in-frame ones; the method was immunoSEQ multiplex PCR. The repertoire consists of tens of thousands of clones, with about 87% occurring once and the leading ten covering around 0.58%. This clonotype was obtained from a female donor with multiple sclerosis, enrolled in a pregnancy study. The source was CD4+ T cells from peripheral blood mononuclear cells, collected in the first trimester of pregnancy.

Here the CDR3 DNA reads TGTGCCAGCACCTACCGACCCGCCCTTGGGGGACAGAACTATGGCTACACCTTC. The encoded protein is CASTYRPALGGQNYGYTF. The rearrangement uses TRBV7-9 and TRBJ1-2, with TRBD1 identical over 7 bases. The CDR3 consists of 18 residues. CDR1 is SEHNR and CDR2 is FQNEAQ in the germline V gene (reference sequence). V lost 7 bases, J lost 2 bases, and 19 bases stayed unmatched. The full variable domain, its missing parts supplied by reference TRBV7-9 and TRBJ1-2, is DTGVSQNPRHKITKRGQNVTFRCDPISEHNRLYWYRQTLGQGPEFLTYFQNEAQLEKSRLLSDRFSAERPKGSFSTLEIQRTEQGDSAMYLCASTYRPALGGQNYGYTFGSGTRLTVV.